A selection of T cell receptor beta chains follows, all from one sample in a study of cytomegalovirus exposure and HLA in healthy donors. Here immunoSEQ multiplex PCR was the method, and the copy in TCRdb shows in-frame clones only, minus some. The sample shows some 180,000 clones, roughly 75% of them seen only once. Sequencing input: PBMCs. Receptor source: a woman in her twenties or thirties in good health and CMV-seronegative. CDR3s include the opening cysteine and the closing phenylalanine or tryptophan. Fields, in order: clone size, J gene, V gene, CDR3 length, D gene, CDR3 protein, CDR3 DNA. A D gene is named only where the DNA matches it firmly. Only part of the rows carry a size: once, few, many, or a class if the clone is expanded.

>once|TRBJ2-1|TRBV5-6|17|TRBD2
CASSLELAATTYNEQFF
TGTGCCAGCAGCTTGGAGCTAGCGGCTACTACCTACAATGAGCAGTTCTTC
>-|TRBJ2-2|TRBV7-2|14|-
CASSLASYTGELFF
TGTGCCAGCAGCTTAGCTTCTTATACCGGGGAGCTGTTTTTT
>once|TRBJ2-5|TRBV19|12|-
CASSPDQETQYF
TGTGCCAGTAGCCCAGACCAAGAGACCCAGTACTTC
>-|TRBJ1-5|TRBV7-2|15|TRBD1
CASSQDRVSNQPQHF
TGTGCCAGCAGCCAGGACAGGGTCAGCAATCAGCCCCAGCATTTT
>-|TRBJ2-7|TRBV29-1|11|-
CSVAVSYEQYF
TGCAGCGTTGCAGTCTCCTACGAGCAGTACTTC
>-|TRBJ2-7|TRBV4-2|17|TRBD2
CASSQEMASGASYEQYF
TGTGCCAGCAGCCAAGAGATGGCTAGCGGGGCCTCCTACGAGCAGTACTTC
>-|TRBJ1-1|TRBV7-9|16|-
CASSQGGGLGNTEAFF
TGTGCCAGCAGCCAGGGAGGTGGTTTGGGGAACACTGAAGCTTTCTTT
>-|TRBJ2-1|TRBV6-5|16|-
CASSYLDSNPYNEQFF
TGTGCCAGCAGTTACCTCGACTCTAACCCTTACAATGAGCAGTTCTTC
>-|TRBJ1-5|TRBV4-1|16|TRBD1
CASSQEGQGGPRPQHF
TGCGCCAGCAGCCAAGAAGGACAGGGAGGGCCTAGGCCCCAGCATTTT
>once|TRBJ2-7|TRBV4-2|17|TRBD1
CASSLASGTGTSYEQYF
TGTGCCAGCAGCCTCGCCTCCGGGACAGGGACCTCCTACGAGCAGTACTTC
>-|TRBJ1-1|TRBV19|16|TRBD1
CASNPTGWLENTEAFF
TGTGCCAGTAACCCGACAGGGTGGTTAGAAAACACTGAAGCTTTCTTT
>-|TRBJ1-1|TRBV19|15|-
CASSMTRRINTEAFF
TGTGCCAGTAGTATGACGCGGCGGATCAACACTGAAGCTTTCTTT
>once|TRBJ2-1|TRBV4-3|14|-
CASSPRVRDNEQFF
TGCGCCAGCAGCCCTCGGGTGAGGGACAATGAGCAGTTCTTC
>-|TRBJ1-1|TRBV7-9|15|-
CASSLDGDLNTEAFF
TGTGCCAGCAGCTTAGATGGAGATCTGAACACTGAAGCTTTCTTT
>-|TRBJ1-1|TRBV5-4|15|TRBD1
CASSLPMGQYTEAFF
TGTGCCAGCAGCCTCCCTATGGGACAGTACACTGAAGCTTTCTTT
>once|TRBJ2-5|TRBV7-9|13|TRBD2
CASSLPSGAPEYF
TGTGCCAGCAGCTTGCCTAGCGGGGCGCCCGAGTACTTC
>-|TRBJ2-3|TRBV18|15|TRBD1
CASSPWDRAPDTQYF
TGTGCCAGCTCACCCTGGGACAGGGCCCCAGATACGCAGTATTTT
>-|TRBJ2-7|TRBV25-1|12|-
CASSSLLDEQYF
TGTGCCAGCAGTAGCCTCCTCGACGAGCAGTACTTC
>few|TRBJ1-2|TRBV2|13|-
CASSGAGDYGYTF
TGTGCCAGCAGTGGGGCAGGGGACTATGGCTACACCTTC
>-|TRBJ2-1|TRBV9|11|-
CASSSNNEQFF
TGTGCCAGCAGCTCAAACAATGAGCAGTTCTTC